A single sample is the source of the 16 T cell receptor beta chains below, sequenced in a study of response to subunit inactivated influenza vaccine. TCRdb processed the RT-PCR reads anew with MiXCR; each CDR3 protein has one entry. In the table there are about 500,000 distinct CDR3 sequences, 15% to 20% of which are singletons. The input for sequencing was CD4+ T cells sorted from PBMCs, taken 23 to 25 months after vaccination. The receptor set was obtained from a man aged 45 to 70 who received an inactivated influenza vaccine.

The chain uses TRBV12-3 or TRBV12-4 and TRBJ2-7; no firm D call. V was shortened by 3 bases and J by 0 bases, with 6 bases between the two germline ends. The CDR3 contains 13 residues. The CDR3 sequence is CASSFVLSYEQYF. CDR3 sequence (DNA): TGTGCCAGCAGTTTTGTTCTCTCCTACGAGCAGTACTTC.

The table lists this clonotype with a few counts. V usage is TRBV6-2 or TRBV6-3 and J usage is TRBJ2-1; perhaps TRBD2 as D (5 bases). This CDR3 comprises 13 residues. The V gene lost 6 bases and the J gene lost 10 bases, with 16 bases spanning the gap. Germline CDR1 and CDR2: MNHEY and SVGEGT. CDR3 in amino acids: CASSSGSVPEQFF. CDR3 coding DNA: TGTGCCAGCAGCTCGGGAAGTGTTCCCGAGCAGTTCTTC.

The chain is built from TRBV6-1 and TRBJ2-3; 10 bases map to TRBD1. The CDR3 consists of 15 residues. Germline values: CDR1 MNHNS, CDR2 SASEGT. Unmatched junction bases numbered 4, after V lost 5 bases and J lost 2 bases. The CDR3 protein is CASSRQGATTDTQYF. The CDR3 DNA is TGTGCCAGCAGTCGACAGGGGGCGACCACAGATACGCAGTATTTT.

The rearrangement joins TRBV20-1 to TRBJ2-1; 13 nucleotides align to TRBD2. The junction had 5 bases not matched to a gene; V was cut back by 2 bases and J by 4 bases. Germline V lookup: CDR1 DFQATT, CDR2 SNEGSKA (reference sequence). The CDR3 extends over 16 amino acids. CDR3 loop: CSARSGTSGVYNEQFF. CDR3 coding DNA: TGCAGTGCTAGATCCGGGACTAGCGGGGTTTACAATGAGCAGTTCTTC.

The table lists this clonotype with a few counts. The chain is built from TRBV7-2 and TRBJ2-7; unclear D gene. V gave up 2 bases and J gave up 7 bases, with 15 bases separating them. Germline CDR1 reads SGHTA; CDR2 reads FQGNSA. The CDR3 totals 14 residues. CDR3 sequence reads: CASSLKGLRWEQYF. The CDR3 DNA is TGTGCCAGCAGCTTAAAAGGTCTACGGTGGGAGCAGTACTTC. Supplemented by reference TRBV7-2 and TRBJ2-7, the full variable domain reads GAGVSQSPSNKVTEKGKDVELRCDPISGHTALYWYRQSLGQGLEFLIYFQGNSAPDKSGLPSDRFSAERTGGSVSTLTIQRTQQEDSAVYLCASSLKGLRWEQYFGPGTRLTVT.

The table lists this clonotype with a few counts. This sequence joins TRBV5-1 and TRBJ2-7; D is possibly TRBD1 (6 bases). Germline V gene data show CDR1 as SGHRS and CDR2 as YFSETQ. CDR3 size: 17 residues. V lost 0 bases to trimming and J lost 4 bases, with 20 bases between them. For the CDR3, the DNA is TGCGCCAGCAGCTTGGTAGGACAGCCTCAACTCCGATACGAGCAGTACTTC. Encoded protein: CASSLVGQPQLRYEQYF.

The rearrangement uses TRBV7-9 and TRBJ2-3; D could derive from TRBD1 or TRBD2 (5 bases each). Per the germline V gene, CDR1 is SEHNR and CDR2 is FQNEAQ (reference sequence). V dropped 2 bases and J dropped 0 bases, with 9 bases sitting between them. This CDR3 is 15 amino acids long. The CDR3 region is CASSLTGGSTDTQYF. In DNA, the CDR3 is TGTGCCAGCAGCTTAACTGGGGGAAGCACAGATACGCAGTATTTT.

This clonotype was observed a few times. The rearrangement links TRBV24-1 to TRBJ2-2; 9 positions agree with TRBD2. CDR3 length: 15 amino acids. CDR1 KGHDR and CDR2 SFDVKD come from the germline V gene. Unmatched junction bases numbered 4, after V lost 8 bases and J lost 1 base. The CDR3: CATTSGVWNTGELFF. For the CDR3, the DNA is TGTGCCACCACTAGCGGGGTTTGGAACACCGGGGAGCTGTTTTTT.

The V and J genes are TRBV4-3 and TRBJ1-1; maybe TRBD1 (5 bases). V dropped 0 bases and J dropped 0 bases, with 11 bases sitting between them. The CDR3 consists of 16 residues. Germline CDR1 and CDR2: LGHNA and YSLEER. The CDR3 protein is CASSQDLAGMNTEAFF. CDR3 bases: TGCGCCAGCAGCCAAGATTTGGCAGGGATGAACACTGAAGCTTTCTTT.

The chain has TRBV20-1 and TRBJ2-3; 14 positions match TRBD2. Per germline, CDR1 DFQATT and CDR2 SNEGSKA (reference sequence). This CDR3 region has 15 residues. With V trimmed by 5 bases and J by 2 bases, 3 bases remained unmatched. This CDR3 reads CSAGTSGGHTDTQYF. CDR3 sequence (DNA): TGCAGTGCTGGGACTAGCGGGGGCCACACAGATACGCAGTATTTT.

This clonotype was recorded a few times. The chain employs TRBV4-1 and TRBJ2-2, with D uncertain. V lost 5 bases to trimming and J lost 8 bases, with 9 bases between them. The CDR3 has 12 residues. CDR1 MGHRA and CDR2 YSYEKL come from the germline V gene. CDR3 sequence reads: CASSKIGGELFF. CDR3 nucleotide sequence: TGCGCCAGCAGCAAAATCGGGGGGGAGCTGTTTTTT.

In nucleotides, the CDR3 is TGTGCCAGCAGCTTATTTTTCAGGGGGCTAACCGGGGAGCTGTTTTTT. As protein: CASSLFFRGLTGELFF. This rearrangement joins TRBV11-2 to TRBJ2-2, with 8 bases matching TRBD1. There are 16 residues in the CDR3. The V gene end was trimmed by 2 bases and the J gene end by 5 bases; junction bases not matched to a gene: 7. Germline CDR1 reads SGHAT; CDR2 reads FQNNGV.

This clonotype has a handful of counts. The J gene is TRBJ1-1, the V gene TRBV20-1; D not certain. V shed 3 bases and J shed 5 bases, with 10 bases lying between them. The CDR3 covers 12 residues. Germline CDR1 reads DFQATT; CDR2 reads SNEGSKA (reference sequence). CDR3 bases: TGCAGTGCTAGTGACGGAAGGACTGAAGCTTTCTTT. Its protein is CSASDGRTEAFF.

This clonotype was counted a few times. This CDR3 is CASSPETGDNEKLFF. The CDR3 DNA is TGTGCCAGCAGCCCCGAGACAGGGGATAATGAAAAACTGTTTTTT. The chain carries TRBV9 and TRBJ1-4; 8 nucleotides agree with TRBD1. In germline, CDR1 is SGDLS, CDR2 YYNGEE. CDR3 length equals 15 residues. Losses at the gene ends were 4 bases for V and 4 bases for J; bases not matched to a gene: 6.

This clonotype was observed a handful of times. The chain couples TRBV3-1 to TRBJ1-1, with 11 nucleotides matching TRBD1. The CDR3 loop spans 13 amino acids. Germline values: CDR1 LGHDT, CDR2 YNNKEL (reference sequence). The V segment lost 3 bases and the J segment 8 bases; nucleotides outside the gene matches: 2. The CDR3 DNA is TGTGCCAGCAGCCAGCGGACAGGGGGCGAAGCTTTCTTT. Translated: CASSQRTGGEAFF.

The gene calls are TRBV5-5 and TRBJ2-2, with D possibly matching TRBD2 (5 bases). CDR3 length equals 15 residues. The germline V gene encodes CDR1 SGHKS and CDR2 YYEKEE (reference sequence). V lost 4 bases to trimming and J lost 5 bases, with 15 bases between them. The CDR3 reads CASSEADYRTGELFF. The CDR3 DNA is TGTGCCAGCAGCGAGGCAGACTACCGGACCGGGGAGCTGTTTTTT.